What follows describes a single T cell receptor beta chain. Its antigen remains unidentified. Base qualities are missing; no much larger clone stands one base away. TCRbeta CDR3 regions were amplified from genomic DNA using the immunoSEQ Assay, a bias-controlled multiplex PCR. Per the source publication's procedure: Nucleated cell counts per sample were estimated from amplification of reference gene primers within the assay. To quantify the absolute abundance of each unique TCRbeta CDR3 rearrangement, sequence reads were collapsed and filtered. For each sample, productive Simpson clonality was calculated as the square root of Simpson's diversity index over productive rearrangements. TCRdb took this table from immuneACCESS and kept in-frame rearrangements with V and J called. Such tables lack part of the clones; where checked against another copy, unresolved V genes explain under half of the gap, and the rest is unexplained. V and J calls plus clone size are reproduced from that table; the DNA served to infer D and trimming. Recorded for this sample are 350,000 to 500,000 clones; more than 70% of them occurred a single time. Of the sample, 1.2% to 1.5% falls within the top ten clones.

Participants in the prospective study were enrolled through a virtual design, were aged roughly 18 to 90 years, and lived in 20 to 30 United States geographic areas. To assign participants to cohorts, the prospective study relied on clinical history that participants themselves reported in a screening survey and a study questionnaire. Exposed participants had been in contact with someone with a PCR-confirmed or clinician-diagnosed COVID-19 case within 2 weeks of study entry. In the prospective study, mobile phlebotomists collected whole blood, serum and a nasopharyngeal or oropharyngeal swab from each participant. Prospective study participants could optionally give additional blood draws and questionnaires over a roughly two-month period. Before DNA extraction, blood samples from the prospective study were shipped at room temperature or frozen. Taken from cysteine to phenylalanine, the CDR3 has 14 residues. Only the CDR3 DNA is retained, 42 bases long and in frame from the first base. V gives up 1 base and J gives up 4 bases, and the segment between their germline ends measures 10 bases. The germline V gene encodes CDR1 MGHRA and CDR2 YSYEKL.

The data belong to a study of blood T cell repertoires in COVID-19 (TCRdb year 2020). With regard to the full study: The collaborator samples originated in the United States, Italy and Spain and spanned the acute and convalescent phases of COVID-19. The prospective study material was composed of cDNA or gDNA derived from T cells, B-cell-depleted T cells, or PBMCs. Subjects who had been exposed to COVID-19, were actively infected with it, or had recovered from it provided the deeply sampled blood TCRbeta repertoires that made up the dataset. A freely available public database, intended as a resource for researchers studying the immune response to SARS-CoV-2, is where the repertoires were released. Samples came from the ongoing ImmuneRACE study (first 160 participants) plus 1,254 subjects from 6 global collaborators. A de-identified subject ID, COVID-19 status, age in years and sex were almost always included in the sample metadata. Where HLA class I and class II types were available, the types were taken from metadata supplied by the sample provider, not from assay-based typing. Here is what the overall study found, with its caveats: The quantity of clinical and demographic metadata differed by source and by participant and was supplied without curation.

Sample: PBMCs or T cells enriched from blood (not recorded which). The clonotype was recovered from a woman aged 18-30 years who had been exposed to COVID-19. The sequence links TRBV4-1 to TRBJ1-2; matching of 5 bases hints at TRBD1 as the D gene. In nucleotide form, the sequence is TGCGCCAGCAGCCAAGGGTTTCAGGGCTATGGCTACACCTTC. This encodes CASSQGFQGYGYTF.